The 26 T cell receptor beta chains listed next were all sequenced from one sample in a study of Ad26.COV2.S vaccination and SARS-CoV-2 variants. Produced via immunoSEQ multiplex PCR; TCRdb's table is partial and in-frame only. The table has approximately 140,000 clones, 86% seen once. The source was peripheral blood, collected after recovery from COVID-19. The receptors stem from a human donor who had recovered from COVID-19.

This sequence joins TRBV28 and TRBJ2-1, with 11 bases fitting TRBD2. Germline values: CDR1 MDHEN, CDR2 SYDVKM. V lost 4 bases and J lost 3; bases outside the gene matches: 8. CDR3 size: 17 residues. In DNA, the CDR3 is TGTGCCAGCAGTTCCCCCCTAGCGGGGGGCAACTACAATGAGCAGTTCTTC. This codes for CASSSPLAGGNYNEQFF.

This clone was counted between two and nine times. J is TRBJ2-2 and V is TRBV6-5, with a weak D call TRBD1 (5 bases). The germline V and J ends were trimmed by 10 bases and 9 bases, with 12 bases remaining between them. This CDR3 comprises 11 residues. Germline CDR1 is MNHEY and CDR2 is SVGAGI. The DNA for the CDR3 is TGTGCCACCCAGGGCCGGTGGGAGCTGTTTTTT. Translating it yields CATQGRWELFF.

V and J are TRBV7-9 and TRBJ2-2; D gene uncertain. V was shortened by 4 bases and J by 5 bases, with 11 bases between the two germline ends. The CDR3 runs to 14 residues. Looked up from germline, CDR1 is SEHNR and CDR2 is FQNEAQ (reference sequence). This chain's CDR3 is CASSYWSRTGELFF. The CDR3 bases are TGTGCCAGCAGCTACTGGTCTAGGACCGGGGAGCTGTTTTTT.

This sequence joins TRBV28 and TRBJ1-3, with D hard to call. V shed 2 bases and J shed 0 bases, with 8 bases lying between them. The CDR3 length is 15 residues. CDR1 and CDR2 (germline): MDHEN, SYDVKM. CDR3 amino acids: CASSLLGSSGNTIYF. The CDR3 bases are TGTGCCAGCAGTTTACTTGGGTCCTCTGGAAACACCATATATTTT. Full variable domain (outside the CDR3, taken from reference TRBV28 and TRBJ1-3): DVKVTQSSRYLVKRTGEKVFLECVQDMDHENMFWYRQDPGLGLRLIYFSYDVKMKEKGDIPEGYSVSREKKERFSLILESASTNQTSMYLCASSLLGSSGNTIYFGEGSWLTVV.

The genes are TRBV28 and TRBJ2-3; 7 bases line up with TRBD1. The CDR3 loop spans 14 amino acids. CDR1 is MDHEN, CDR2 SYDVKM, per germline. J was trimmed by 0 bases and V by 5 bases; bases with no gene match: 2. This CDR3 reads CASSRGQSTDTQYF. The CDR3 region has the DNA TGTGCCAGCAGTAGGGGACAGAGCACAGATACGCAGTATTTT.

CDR3 loop: CASSLARAGAFTDTQYF. CDR3 DNA sequence: TGTGCCAGCAGCTTAGCGCGGGCAGGGGCCTTCACAGATACGCAGTATTTT. The V call is TRBV7-9, the J call TRBJ2-3; the D gene is possibly TRBD1 (6 bases). The germline gives CDR1 SEHNR, CDR2 FQNEAQ (reference sequence). This CDR3 has 17 residues. Deletions cut 0 bases from V and 2 bases from J, with 15 bases between.

The table lists this clone with a count of one. The V and J genes are TRBV4-3 and TRBJ1-3, with D perhaps matching TRBD1 (6 bases). Germline-derived CDR1 and CDR2 are LGHNA and YSLEER. V dropped 0 bases and J dropped 2 bases, with 17 bases sitting between them. This CDR3 comprises 18 residues. DNA for the CDR3: TGCGCCAGCAGCCAAGAGAGGCAGGGGCCGGGGCCTGGAAACACCATATATTTT. Protein: CASSQERQGPGPGNTIYF.

The rearrangement links TRBV18 to TRBJ2-7; D is perhaps TRBD1 (5 bases). Germline V CDR1 and CDR2: KGHSH, LQKENI. This CDR3 spans 14 amino acids. V was pared by 3 bases and J by 5 bases, with 14 bases between. The CDR3 here is CASSPTPQVHEQYF. The CDR3 region has the DNA TGTGCCAGCTCACCTACCCCACAGGTCCACGAGCAGTACTTC.

This clone was observed a handful of times. The chain couples TRBV28 to TRBJ2-7; TRBD1 aligns across 9 bases. The trim removed 4 bases at V and 6 bases at J, leaving 4 bases unmatched. Germline CDR1 is MDHEN and CDR2 is SYDVKM. The CDR3 totals 13 residues. CDR3 sequence (DNA): TGTGCCAGCAGTTATGGGACAGGGCCCGAGCAGTACTTC. Amino acids: CASSYGTGPEQYF.

The chain recombines TRBV9 with TRBJ1-2; the D is unclear. The germline V and J ends were trimmed by 0 bases and 3 bases, with 9 bases remaining between them. The germline V gene encodes CDR1 SGDLS and CDR2 YYNGEE. The CDR3 sequence is 14 residues long. The CDR3 nucleotides are TGTGCCAGCAGCGTAGCGAGTGGAGACTATGGCTACACCTTC. This translates into CASSVASGDYGYTF.

The table lists this clone with a count of one. V gene TRBV7-2 combines with J gene TRBJ2-3; D is perhaps TRBD2 (7 bases). The V end was cut by 8 bases, the J end by 4 bases, with 16 bases between. Germline loops: CDR1 SGHTA, CDR2 FQGNSA. The CDR3 has 14 residues. The CDR3 sequence is CASGRRGAPDTQYF. Here the CDR3 DNA reads TGTGCCAGCGGTCGACGGGGGGCCCCAGATACGCAGTATTTT.

The chain joins TRBV6-1 to TRBJ1-1, with D unresolved. The CDR3 extends over 14 amino acids. V was pared by 2 bases and J by 9 bases, with 16 bases between. The germline V gene encodes CDR1 MNHNS and CDR2 SASEGT. CDR3 sequence (DNA): TGTGCCAGCAGTGAATTCACCCCGTACGGTAAAGCTTTCTTT. This translates into CASSEFTPYGKAFF.

This chain uses TRBV19 with TRBJ1-2; TRBD1 aligns across 8 bases. This CDR3 comprises 12 residues. Germline V gene data show CDR1 as LNHDA and CDR2 as SQIVND (reference sequence). V lost 6 bases and J lost 7; bases outside the gene matches: 4. For the CDR3, the DNA is TGTGCCAGTAGCCAGGGGGCGTCTGGCTACACCTTC. Translating gives CASSQGASGYTF.

The genes are TRBV6-5 and TRBJ1-1; TRBD1 matches at 8 bases. This CDR3 region has 12 residues. Germline V gives CDR1 MNHEY, CDR2 SVGAGI. Unmatched junction bases numbered 5, after V lost 3 bases and J lost 11 bases. The CDR3 protein is CASSYQGAEAFF. The CDR3 DNA reads as TGTGCCAGCAGTTATCAGGGGGCCGAGGCTTTCTTT.

The V call is TRBV5-1, the J call TRBJ2-2; D tentatively reads TRBD1 or TRBD2 (5 bases each). Germline-derived CDR1 and CDR2 are SGHRS and YFSETQ. V shed 1 base and J shed 6 bases, with 19 bases lying between them. The CDR3 runs 17 residues. The CDR3: CASSLSSTGGLPGELFF. CDR3 in DNA: TGCGCCAGCAGCTTGAGTAGTACAGGCGGGTTGCCCGGGGAGCTGTTTTTT. The whole variable domain, remainder taken from reference TRBV5-1 and TRBJ2-2, is KAGVTQTPRYLIKTRGQQVTLSCSPISGHRSVSWYQQTPGQGLQFLFEYFSETQRNKGNFPGRFSGRQFSNSRSEMNVSTLELGDSALYLCASSLSSTGGLPGELFFGEGSRLTVL.

J is TRBJ1-1 and V is TRBV2, with D maybe TRBD1 (5 bases). Trimming pared 6 bases from V and 10 bases from J, leaving 18 bases between. Germline CDR1 SNHLY, CDR2 FYNNEI. The CDR3 length is 13 residues. CDR3 sequence reads: CASSVGTLGGAFF. The CDR3 DNA reads as TGTGCCAGCAGCGTTGGGACTCTCGGGGGAGCTTTCTTT.

This chain uses TRBV29-1 with TRBJ2-3; 14 bases agree with TRBD2. The junction had 5 bases not matched to a gene; V was cut back by 7 bases and J by 2 bases. CDR1 and CDR2 from the germline V gene are SQVTM and ANQGSEA. This CDR3 comprises 15 residues. CDR3 nucleotide sequence: TGCAGCGGAGGACTAGCGGGGGGTTTCACAGATACGCAGTATTTT. This sequence encodes CSGGLAGGFTDTQYF.

J is TRBJ2-7 and V is TRBV27; D ambiguous. This CDR3 is built from 13 residues. The V and J ends lost 6 bases and 1 base respectively, with 10 bases between them. Germline V lookup: CDR1 MNHEY, CDR2 SMNVEV (reference sequence). The CDR3 here is CASRKANSYEQYF. CDR3 DNA sequence: TGTGCCAGCAGAAAAGCAAATTCCTACGAGCAGTACTTC.

The chain carries TRBV28 and TRBJ1-1; TRBD1 agrees at 9 bases. Germline-derived CDR1 and CDR2 are MDHEN and SYDVKM. The length of the CDR3 is 15 residues. J gave up 2 bases and V 6 bases, and 7 bases lay outside the gene matches. As DNA, the CDR3 is TGTGCCAGCAGGACAGGGGGGGAGCTTAACACTGAAGCTTTCTTT. Protein product: CASRTGGELNTEAFF.

The genes are TRBV19 and TRBJ2-2; 7 positions match TRBD1. From germline, CDR1 is LNHDA and CDR2 SQIVND (reference sequence). CDR3 length: 18 amino acids. Losses at the gene ends were 1 base for V and 4 bases for J; bases not matched to a gene: 12. The CDR3 DNA reads as TGTGCCAGTAGTATAGCCCCAACCCGGGACAGAATCACCGGGGAGCTGTTTTTT. It specifies CASSIAPTRDRITGELFF.

This chain connects TRBV19 to TRBJ2-3, with D possibly matching TRBD2 (6 bases). Trimming took 5 bases from V and 4 from J, leaving 13 bases between them. The CDR3 has 14 amino acids. Germline V lookup: CDR1 LNHDA, CDR2 SQIVND (reference sequence). CDR3 sequence reads: CASSVVPGADTQYF. CDR3 in DNA: TGTGCCAGTAGTGTCGTCCCGGGGGCAGATACGCAGTATTTT.

This chain joins TRBV6-4 and TRBJ2-7; D is unclear. V shed 3 bases and J shed 0 bases, with 9 bases lying between them. CDR1 is MRHNA, CDR2 SNTAGT, per germline. CDR3 length equals 14 residues. This CDR3 is CASSETSGSYEQYF. CDR3 in DNA: TGTGCCAGCAGTGAGACCTCCGGCTCCTACGAGCAGTACTTC.

The chain carries TRBV4-1 and TRBJ2-1, with D uncertain. The CDR3 consists of 17 residues. The V and J ends lost 0 bases and 5 bases respectively, with 17 bases between them. The germline CDR1 and CDR2 sequences are MGHRA and YSYEKL. The CDR3 nucleotides read TGCGCCAGCAGCCAAGATAGGAACGTATATCCGGACAATGAGCAGTTCTTC. Translation: CASSQDRNVYPDNEQFF.

The V call is TRBV6-5, the J call TRBJ1-2, with D unclear. Germline lookup yields CDR1 MNHEY and CDR2 SVGAGI. The CDR3 length is 15 residues. Trimming cost V 5 bases and J 4 bases, with 17 bases left between them. This chain's CDR3 is CASSNSPGPPYGYTF. The CDR3, as DNA: TGTGCCAGCAGTAATTCCCCCGGGCCCCCCTATGGCTACACCTTC.

V gene TRBV29-1 combines with J gene TRBJ2-5, with a possible D match to TRBD2 (5 bases). CDR1 is SQVTM, CDR2 ANQGSEA, per germline. The V end lost 2 bases, the J end lost 4 bases, and 8 bases lay between the germline ends. The CDR3 runs to 12 residues. This CDR3 reads CSVEPGGETQYF. DNA for the CDR3: TGCAGCGTTGAACCAGGAGGAGAGACCCAGTACTTC.

The V call is TRBV29-1, the J call TRBJ2-3; 8 positions agree with TRBD1. V was clipped by 7 bases and J by 5 bases; unmatched bases: 8. The germline V gene encodes CDR1 SQVTM and CDR2 ANQGSEA. The CDR3 loop spans 13 amino acids. CDR3 sequence reads: CSARQGFLDTQYF. The CDR3 DNA is TGCAGCGCCCGACAGGGGTTTCTAGATACGCAGTATTTT.